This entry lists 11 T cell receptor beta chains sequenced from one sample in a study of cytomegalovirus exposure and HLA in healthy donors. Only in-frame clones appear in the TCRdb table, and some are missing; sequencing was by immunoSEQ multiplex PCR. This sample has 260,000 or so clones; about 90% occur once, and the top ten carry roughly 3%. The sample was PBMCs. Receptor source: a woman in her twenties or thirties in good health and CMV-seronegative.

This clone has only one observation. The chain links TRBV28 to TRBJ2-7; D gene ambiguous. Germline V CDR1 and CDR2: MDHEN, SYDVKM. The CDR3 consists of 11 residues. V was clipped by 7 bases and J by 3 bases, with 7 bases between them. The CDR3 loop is CASTQYYEQYF. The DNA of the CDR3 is TGTGCCAGCACCCAGTACTACGAGCAGTACTTC.

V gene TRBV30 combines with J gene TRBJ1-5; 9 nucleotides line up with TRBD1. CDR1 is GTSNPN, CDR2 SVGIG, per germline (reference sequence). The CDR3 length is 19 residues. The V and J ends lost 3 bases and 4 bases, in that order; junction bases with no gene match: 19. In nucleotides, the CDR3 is TGTGCCTGGAGCCTCGGGGTAGACAGGGGGATAATCCGTAATCAGCCCCAGCATTTT. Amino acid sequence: CAWSLGVDRGIIRNQPQHF.

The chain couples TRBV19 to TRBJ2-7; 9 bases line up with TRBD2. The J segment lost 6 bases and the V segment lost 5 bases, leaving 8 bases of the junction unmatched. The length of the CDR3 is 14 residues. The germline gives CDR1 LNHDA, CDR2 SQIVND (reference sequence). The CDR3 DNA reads TGTGCCAGTAGTGCAATAGCGGGAGTAGGCGAGCAGTACTTC. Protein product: CASSAIAGVGEQYF.

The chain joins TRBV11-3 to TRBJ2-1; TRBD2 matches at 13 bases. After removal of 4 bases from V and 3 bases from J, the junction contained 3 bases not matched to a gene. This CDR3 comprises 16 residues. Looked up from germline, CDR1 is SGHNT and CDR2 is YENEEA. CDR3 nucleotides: TGTGCCAGCAGCTCGGGACTAGCGGGGTTCTACAATGAGCAGTTCTTC. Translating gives CASSSGLAGFYNEQFF.

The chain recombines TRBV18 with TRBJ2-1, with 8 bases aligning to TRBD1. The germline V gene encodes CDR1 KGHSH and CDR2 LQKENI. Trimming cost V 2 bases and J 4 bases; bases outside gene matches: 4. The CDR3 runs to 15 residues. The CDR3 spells CASSPDRGLYNEQFF. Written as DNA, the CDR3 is TGTGCCAGCTCACCAGACAGGGGATTATACAATGAGCAGTTCTTC.

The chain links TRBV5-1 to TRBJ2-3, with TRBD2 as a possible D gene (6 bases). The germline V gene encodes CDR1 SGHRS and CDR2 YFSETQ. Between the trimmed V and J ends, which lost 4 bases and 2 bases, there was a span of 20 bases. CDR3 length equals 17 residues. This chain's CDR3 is CASSVTLSGYPTDTQYF. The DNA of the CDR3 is TGCGCCAGCAGCGTTACGTTGAGCGGGTACCCCACAGATACGCAGTATTTT.

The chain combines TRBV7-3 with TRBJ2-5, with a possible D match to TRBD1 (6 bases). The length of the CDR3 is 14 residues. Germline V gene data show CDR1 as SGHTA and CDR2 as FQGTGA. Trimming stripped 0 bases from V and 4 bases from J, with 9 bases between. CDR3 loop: CASSLTGRGETQYF. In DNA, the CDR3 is TGTGCCAGCAGCTTAACGGGCAGGGGAGAGACCCAGTACTTC.

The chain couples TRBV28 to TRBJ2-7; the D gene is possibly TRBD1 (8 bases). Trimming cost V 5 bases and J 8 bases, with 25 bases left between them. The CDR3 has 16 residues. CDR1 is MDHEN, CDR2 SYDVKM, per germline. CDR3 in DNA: TGTGCCAGCAGTCGGACAGGGCTAGCGGAAGGGAAAAAGCAGTACTTC. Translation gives CASSRTGLAEGKKQYF. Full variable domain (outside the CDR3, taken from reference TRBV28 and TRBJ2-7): DVKVTQSSRYLVKRTGEKVFLECVQDMDHENMFWYRQDPGLGLRLIYFSYDVKMKEKGDIPEGYSVSREKKERFSLILESASTNQTSMYLCASSRTGLAEGKKQYFGPGTRLTVT.

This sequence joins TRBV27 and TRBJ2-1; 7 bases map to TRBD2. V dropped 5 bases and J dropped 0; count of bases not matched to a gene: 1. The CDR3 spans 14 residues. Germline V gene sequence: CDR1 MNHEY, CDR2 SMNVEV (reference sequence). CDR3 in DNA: TGTGCCAGCAGTGGGGGGGACTCCTACAATGAGCAGTTCTTC. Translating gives CASSGGDSYNEQFF.

The CDR3 DNA reads as TGTGCCAGCAGCTTGGATACAGGGCACGCCGGGGAGCTGTTTTTT. It yields the protein CASSLDTGHAGELFF. This chain uses TRBV5-4 with TRBJ2-2; tentative D call: TRBD1 (6 bases). The V gene's germline CDR1 is SGHNT and CDR2 YYREEE (reference sequence). This CDR3 contains 15 residues. Trimming removed 0 bases from V and 6 bases from J, with 12 bases in between.

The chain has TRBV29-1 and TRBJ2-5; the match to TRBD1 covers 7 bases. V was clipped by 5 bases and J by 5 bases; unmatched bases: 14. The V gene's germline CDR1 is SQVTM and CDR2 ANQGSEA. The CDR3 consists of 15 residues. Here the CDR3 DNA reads TGCAGCGTTAACGGCTGGGACAGTACTGTGGAGACCCAGTACTTC. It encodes CSVNGWDSTVETQYF.